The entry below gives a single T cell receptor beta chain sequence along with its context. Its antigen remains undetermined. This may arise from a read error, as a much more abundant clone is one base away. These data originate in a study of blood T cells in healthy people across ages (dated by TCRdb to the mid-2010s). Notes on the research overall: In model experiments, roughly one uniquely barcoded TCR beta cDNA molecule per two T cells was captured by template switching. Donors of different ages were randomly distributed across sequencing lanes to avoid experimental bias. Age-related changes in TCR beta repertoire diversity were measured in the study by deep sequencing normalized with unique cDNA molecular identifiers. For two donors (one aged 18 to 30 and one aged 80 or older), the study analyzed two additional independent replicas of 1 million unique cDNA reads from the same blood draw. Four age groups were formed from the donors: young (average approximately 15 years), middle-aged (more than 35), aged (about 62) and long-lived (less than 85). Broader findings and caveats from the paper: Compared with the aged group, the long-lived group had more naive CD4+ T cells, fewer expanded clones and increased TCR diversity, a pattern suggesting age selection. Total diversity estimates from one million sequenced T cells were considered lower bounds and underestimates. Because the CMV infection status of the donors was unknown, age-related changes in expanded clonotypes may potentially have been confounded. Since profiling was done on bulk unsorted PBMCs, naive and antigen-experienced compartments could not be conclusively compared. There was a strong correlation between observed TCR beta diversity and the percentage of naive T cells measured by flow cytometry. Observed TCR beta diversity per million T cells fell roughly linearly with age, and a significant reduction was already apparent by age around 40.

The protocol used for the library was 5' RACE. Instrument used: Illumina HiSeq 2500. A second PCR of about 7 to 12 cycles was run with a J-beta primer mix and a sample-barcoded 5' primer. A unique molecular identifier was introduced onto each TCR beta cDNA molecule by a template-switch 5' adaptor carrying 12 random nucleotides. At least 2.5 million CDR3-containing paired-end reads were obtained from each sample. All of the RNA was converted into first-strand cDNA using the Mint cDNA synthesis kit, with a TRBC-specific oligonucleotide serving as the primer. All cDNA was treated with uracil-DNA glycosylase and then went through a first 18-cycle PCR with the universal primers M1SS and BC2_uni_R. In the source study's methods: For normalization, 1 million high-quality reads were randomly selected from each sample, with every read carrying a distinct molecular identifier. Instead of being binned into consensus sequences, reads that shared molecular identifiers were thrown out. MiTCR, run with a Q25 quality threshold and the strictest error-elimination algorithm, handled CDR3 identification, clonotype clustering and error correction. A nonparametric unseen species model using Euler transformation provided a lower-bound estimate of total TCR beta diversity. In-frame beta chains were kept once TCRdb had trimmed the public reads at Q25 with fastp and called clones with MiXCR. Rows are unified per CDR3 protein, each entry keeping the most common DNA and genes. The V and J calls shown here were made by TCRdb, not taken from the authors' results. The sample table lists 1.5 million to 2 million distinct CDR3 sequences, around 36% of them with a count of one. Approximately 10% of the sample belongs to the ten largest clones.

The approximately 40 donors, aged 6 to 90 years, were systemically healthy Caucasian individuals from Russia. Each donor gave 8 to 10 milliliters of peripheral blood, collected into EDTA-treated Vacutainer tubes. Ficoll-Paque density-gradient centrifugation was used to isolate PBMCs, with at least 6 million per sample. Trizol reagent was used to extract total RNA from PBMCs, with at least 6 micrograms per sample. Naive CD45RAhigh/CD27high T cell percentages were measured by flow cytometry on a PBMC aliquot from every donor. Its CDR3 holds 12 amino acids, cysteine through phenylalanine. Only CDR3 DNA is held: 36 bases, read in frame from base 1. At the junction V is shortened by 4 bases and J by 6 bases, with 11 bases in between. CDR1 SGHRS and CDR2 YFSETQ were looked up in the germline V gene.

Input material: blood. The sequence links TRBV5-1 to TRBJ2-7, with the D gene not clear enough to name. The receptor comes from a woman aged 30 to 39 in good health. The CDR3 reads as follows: CASSRDQSEQYF. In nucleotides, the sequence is TGCGCCAGCAGCCGCGACCAGAGCGAGCAGTACTTC.